The following is a TCR beta chain sequence with its context. Every sample gave at least 5 micrograms of total RNA when it was extracted. A second roughly 6 to 12 cycle PCR used barcoded and J-beta primers. TCRdb reprocessed the 5' RACE reads via MiXCR and lists one record per CDR3 protein. The sample lists 1.5 million to 1.8 million distinct CDR3 sequences; about 45% were seen once. This entry comes from a study of blood T cells in healthy people across ages. About the study: Capturing about one barcoded beta molecule per two T cells was achieved by template switching.

Germline CDR1 and CDR2: SEHNR and FQNEAQ (reference sequence). This CDR3 region has 14 residues. Material: blood. This clonotype was sampled from a woman aged 18-29 years in good health. The chain carries TRBV7-9 and TRBJ2-1; 7 positions match TRBD2. The J call is doubtful: the DNA matches TRBJ2-7 better. Here the CDR3 reads CASSLMAGDNEQYF. Here the CDR3 DNA reads TGTGCCAGCAGCTTAATGGCGGGAGACAATGAGCAGTACTTC.